Described below is a single T cell receptor beta chain sequence and its context. Trimming took 4 bases from V and 6 from J, leaving 10 bases between them. Germline V gene data show CDR1 as SGHAT and CDR2 as FQDESV (reference sequence). The CDR3 has 14 amino acids. Methods used by the authors: Researchers report that nucleated cell counts were estimated from reference gene primer amplification. TCRdb keeps only in-frame clones here, not all; method: immunoSEQ multiplex PCR. The D gene and trimming were derived from the DNA, and the V and J assignments and clone size from that table. The sample holds approximately 68,000 clones; roughly 84% are singletons and the top ten take roughly 6.5%. The source of the sample is a study of blood T cell repertoires in COVID-19. Study-level information: The samples span acute and convalescent COVID-19 from the United States, Italy and Spain. PBMCs, B-cell-depleted T cells, or T cells provided the cDNA or gDNA that made up the material.

The chain carries TRBV11-1 and TRBJ1-6; D ambiguous. The specimen sequenced was peripheral blood. The sequence came from a middle-aged man with active COVID-19. This CDR3 reads CASSSGNGNSPLHF. The CDR3 bases are TGTGCCAGCAGCTCGGGTAACGGTAATTCACCCCTCCACTTT.